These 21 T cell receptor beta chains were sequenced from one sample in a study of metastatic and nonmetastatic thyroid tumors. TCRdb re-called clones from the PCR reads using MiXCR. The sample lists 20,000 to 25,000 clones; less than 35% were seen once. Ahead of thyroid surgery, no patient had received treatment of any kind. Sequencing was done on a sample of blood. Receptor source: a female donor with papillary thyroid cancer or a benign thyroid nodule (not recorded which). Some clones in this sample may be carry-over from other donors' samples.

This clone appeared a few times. The DNA for the CDR3 is TGTGCCAGCACTAGAGAAAGTAGGACTGAAGCTTTCTTT. It translates to CASTRESRTEAFF. The V gene is TRBV6-1, the J gene TRBJ1-1; D not certain. The CDR3 totals 13 residues. Trimming stripped 7 bases from V and 5 bases from J, with 14 bases between. Germline-derived CDR1 and CDR2 are MNHNS and SASEGT.

CDR3 sequence reads: CASSLAGQSSYEQYF. In nucleotides, the CDR3 is TGCGCCAGCAGCTTGGCCGGGCAGAGCTCCTACGAGCAGTACTTC. V usage is TRBV5-1 and J usage is TRBJ2-7, with D hard to call. In germline, CDR1 is SGHRS, CDR2 YFSETQ. Trimming cost V 0 bases and J 0 bases, with 10 bases left between them. The CDR3 sequence is 15 residues long.

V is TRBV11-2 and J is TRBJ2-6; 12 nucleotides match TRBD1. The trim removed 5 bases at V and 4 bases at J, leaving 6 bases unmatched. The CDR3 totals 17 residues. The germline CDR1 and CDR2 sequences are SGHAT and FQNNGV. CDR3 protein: CASSLGQGASGANVLTF. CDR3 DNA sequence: TGTGCCAGCAGCCTGGGACAGGGGGCGAGCGGGGCCAACGTCCTGACTTTC.

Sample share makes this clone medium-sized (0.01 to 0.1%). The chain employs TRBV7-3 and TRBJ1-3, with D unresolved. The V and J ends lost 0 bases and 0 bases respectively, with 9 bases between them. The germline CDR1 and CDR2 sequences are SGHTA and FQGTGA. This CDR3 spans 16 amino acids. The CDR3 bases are TGTGCCAGCAGCTTAACAGGAGAGTACTCTGGAAACACCATATATTTT. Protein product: CASSLTGEYSGNTIYF.

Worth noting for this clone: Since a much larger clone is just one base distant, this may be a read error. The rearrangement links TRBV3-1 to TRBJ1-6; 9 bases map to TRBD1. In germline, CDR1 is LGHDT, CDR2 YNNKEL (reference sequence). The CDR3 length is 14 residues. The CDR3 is CASSQGTGDSPIHF. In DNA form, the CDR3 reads TGTGCCAGCAGCCAAGGGACAGGGGATTCACCCATCCACTTT. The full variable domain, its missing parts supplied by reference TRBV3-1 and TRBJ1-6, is DTAVSQTPKYLVTQMGNDKSIKCEQNLGHDTMYWYKQDSKKFLKIMFSYNNKELIINETVPNRFSPKSPDKAHLNLHINSLELGDSAVYFCASSQGTGDSPIHFGNGTRLTVT.

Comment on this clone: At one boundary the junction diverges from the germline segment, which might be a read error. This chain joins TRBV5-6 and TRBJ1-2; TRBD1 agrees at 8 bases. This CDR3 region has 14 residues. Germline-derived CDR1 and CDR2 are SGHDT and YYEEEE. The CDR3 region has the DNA TGTGCCAGCAGAGAGGACAGGGACCTCTATCGCTACACCTTC. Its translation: CASREDRDLYRYTF.

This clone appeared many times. This chain's CDR3 is CASSEGWGRTDTQYF. CDR3 DNA sequence: TGTGCCAGCAGCGAAGGGTGGGGTAGAACAGATACGCAGTATTTT. The J gene is TRBJ2-3, the V gene TRBV5-6; D remains unclear. CDR1 is SGHDT and CDR2 is YYEEEE in the germline V gene. Trimming took off 4 bases at V and 3 bases at J, with 15 bases between the two ends. This CDR3 has 15 residues.

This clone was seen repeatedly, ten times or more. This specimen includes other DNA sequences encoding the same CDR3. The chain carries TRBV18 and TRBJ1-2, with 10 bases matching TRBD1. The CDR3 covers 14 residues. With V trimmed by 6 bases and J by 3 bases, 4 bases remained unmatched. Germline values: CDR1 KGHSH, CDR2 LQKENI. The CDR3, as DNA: TGTGCCAGCTCTTCTGACAGGGGGCACTATGGCTACACCTTC. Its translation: CASSSDRGHYGYTF.

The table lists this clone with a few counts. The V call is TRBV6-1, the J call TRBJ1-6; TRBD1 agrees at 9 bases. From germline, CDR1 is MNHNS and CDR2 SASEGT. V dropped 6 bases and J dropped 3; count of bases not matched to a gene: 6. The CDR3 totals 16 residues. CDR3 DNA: TGTGCCAGCAGAGCCGGGACAGGGCGCTATAATTCACCCCTCCACTTT. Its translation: CASRAGTGRYNSPLHF.

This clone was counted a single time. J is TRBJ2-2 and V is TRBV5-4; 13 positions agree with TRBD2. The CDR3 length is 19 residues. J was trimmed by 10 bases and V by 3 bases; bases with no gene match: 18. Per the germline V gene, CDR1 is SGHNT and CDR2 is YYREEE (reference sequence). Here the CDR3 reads CASSSGRLAGGVNAAELFF. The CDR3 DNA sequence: TGTGCCAGCAGCTCAGGACGACTAGCGGGAGGAGTGAACGCCGCGGAGCTGTTTTTT. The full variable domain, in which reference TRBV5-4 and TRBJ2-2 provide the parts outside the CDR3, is ETGVTQSPTHLIKTRGQQVTLRCSSQSGHNTVSWYQQALGQGPQFIFQYYREEENGRGNFPPRFSGLQFPNYSSELNVNALELDDSALYLCASSSGRLAGGVNAAELFFGEGSRLTVL.

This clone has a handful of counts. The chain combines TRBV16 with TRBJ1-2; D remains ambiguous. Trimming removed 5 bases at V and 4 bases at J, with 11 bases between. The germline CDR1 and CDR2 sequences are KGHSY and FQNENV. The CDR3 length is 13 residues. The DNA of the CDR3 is TGTGCCAGCAGCGAGAGATCTGGCTATGGCTACACCTTC. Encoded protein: CASSERSGYGYTF.

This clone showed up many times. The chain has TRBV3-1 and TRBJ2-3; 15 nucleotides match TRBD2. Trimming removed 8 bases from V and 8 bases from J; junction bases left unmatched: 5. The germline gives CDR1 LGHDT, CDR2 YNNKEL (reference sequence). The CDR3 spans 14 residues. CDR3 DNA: TGTGCCAGCGCGGGACTAGCGGGGGGAGTTACGCAGTATTTT. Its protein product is CASAGLAGGVTQYF.

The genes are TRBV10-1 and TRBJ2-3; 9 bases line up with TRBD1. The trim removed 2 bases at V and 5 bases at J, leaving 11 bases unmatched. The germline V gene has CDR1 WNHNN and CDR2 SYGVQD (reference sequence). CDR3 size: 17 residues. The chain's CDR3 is CASSEGRSDRGRDTQYF. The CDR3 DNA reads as TGCGCCAGCAGTGAGGGTAGATCGGACAGGGGAAGAGATACGCAGTATTTT.

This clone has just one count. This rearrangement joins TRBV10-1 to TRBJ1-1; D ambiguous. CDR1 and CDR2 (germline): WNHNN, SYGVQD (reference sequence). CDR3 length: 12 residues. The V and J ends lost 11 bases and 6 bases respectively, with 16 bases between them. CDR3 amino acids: CACSGGRAEAFF. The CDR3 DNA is TGCGCCTGCTCAGGAGGGCGCGCTGAAGCTTTCTTT.

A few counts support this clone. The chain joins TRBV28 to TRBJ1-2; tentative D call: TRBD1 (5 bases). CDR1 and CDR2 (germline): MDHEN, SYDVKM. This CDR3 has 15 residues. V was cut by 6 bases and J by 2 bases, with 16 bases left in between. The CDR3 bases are TGTGCCAGCAGGGTGCGAACAGGAGCAAACTATGGCTACACCTTC. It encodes CASRVRTGANYGYTF.

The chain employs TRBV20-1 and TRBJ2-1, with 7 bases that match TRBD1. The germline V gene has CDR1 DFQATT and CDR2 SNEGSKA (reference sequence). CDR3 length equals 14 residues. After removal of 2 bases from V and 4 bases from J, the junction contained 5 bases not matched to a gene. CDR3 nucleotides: TGCAGTGCTAGATGGGACAGATCTTACAATGAGCAGTTCTTC. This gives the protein CSARWDRSYNEQFF.

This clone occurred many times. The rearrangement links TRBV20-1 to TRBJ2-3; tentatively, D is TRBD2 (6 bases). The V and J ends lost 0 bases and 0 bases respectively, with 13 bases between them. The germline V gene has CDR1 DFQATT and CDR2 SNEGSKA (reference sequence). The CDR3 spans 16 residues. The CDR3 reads CSARDPEGTSTDTQYF. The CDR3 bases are TGCAGTGCTAGAGATCCGGAGGGAACCAGCACAGATACGCAGTATTTT.

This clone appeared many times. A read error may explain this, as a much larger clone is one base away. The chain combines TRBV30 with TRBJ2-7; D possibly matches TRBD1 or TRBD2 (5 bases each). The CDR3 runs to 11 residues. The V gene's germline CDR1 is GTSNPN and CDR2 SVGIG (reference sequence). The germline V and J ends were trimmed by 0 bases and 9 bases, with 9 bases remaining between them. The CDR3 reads CAWSVGDGQYF. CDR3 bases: TGTGCCTGGAGTGTAGGGGACGGGCAGTACTTC.

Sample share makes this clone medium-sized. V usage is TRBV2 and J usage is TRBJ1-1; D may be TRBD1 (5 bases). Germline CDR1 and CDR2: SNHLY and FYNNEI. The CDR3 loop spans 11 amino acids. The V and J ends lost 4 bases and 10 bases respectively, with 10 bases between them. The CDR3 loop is CASSGVGRAFF. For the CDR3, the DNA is TGTGCCAGCAGTGGGGTGGGACGAGCTTTCTTT.

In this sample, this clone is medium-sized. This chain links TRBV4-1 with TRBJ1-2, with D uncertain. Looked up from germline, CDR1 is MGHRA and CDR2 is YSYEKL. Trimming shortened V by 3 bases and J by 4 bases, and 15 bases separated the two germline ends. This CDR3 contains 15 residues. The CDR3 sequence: CASSQVASSIYGYTF. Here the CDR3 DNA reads TGCGCCAGCAGCCAGGTAGCCTCTTCGATCTATGGCTACACCTTC.

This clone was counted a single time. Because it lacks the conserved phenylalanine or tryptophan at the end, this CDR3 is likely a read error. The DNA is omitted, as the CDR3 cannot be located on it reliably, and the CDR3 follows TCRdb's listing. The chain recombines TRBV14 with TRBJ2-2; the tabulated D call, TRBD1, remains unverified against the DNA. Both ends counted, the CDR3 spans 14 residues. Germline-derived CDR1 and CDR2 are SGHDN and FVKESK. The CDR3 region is CASSQTGGTGEPFS.